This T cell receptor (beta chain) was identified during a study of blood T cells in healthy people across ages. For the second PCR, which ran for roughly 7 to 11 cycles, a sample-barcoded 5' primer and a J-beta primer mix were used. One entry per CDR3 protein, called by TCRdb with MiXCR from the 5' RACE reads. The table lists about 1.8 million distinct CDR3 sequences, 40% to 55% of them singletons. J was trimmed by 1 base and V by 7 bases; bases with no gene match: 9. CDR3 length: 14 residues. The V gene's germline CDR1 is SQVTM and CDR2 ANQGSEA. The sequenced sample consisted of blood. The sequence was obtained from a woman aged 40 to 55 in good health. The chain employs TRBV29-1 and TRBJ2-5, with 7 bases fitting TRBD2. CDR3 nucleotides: TGCAGCGCGGGGGGAGGGTTCGGCCAAGAGACCCAGTACTTC. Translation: CSAGGGFGQETQYF.